This passage covers 14 T cell receptor beta chains from one sample sequenced in a study of identical twins. Each CDR3 protein gets one entry after TCRdb re-called the 5' RACE reads with MiXCR. The data show 400,000 to 550,000 distinct CDR3 sequences, approximately 14% seen once. The data also belong to a second study, concerning yellow fever vaccine responses in identical twins.

Sequenced: CD4+ T cells sorted from blood. The source of these receptors is a woman aged 18-29 years in good health.

The chain couples TRBV5-1 to TRBJ2-5, with D uncertain. There are 15 residues in the CDR3. The germline V and J ends were trimmed by 2 bases and 2 bases, with 13 bases remaining between them. Germline loops: CDR1 SGHRS, CDR2 YFSETQ. The CDR3 sequence is CASSFLNDKQETQYF. DNA of the CDR3: TGCGCCAGCAGCTTCCTAAACGACAAACAAGAGACCCAGTACTTC.

The rearrangement joins TRBV6-5 to TRBJ1-1; unclear D gene. This CDR3 has 13 residues. CDR1 and CDR2 from the germline V gene are MNHEY and SVGAGI. The V end was cut by 4 bases, the J end by 1 base, with 7 bases between. DNA of the CDR3: TGTGCCAGCAGTTGGACTGAGAACACTGAAGCTTTCTTT. It is translated as CASSWTENTEAFF.

The CDR3 sequence is CASSGSGGLETQYF. For the CDR3, the DNA is TGTGCCAGCAGTGGGAGCGGGGGTTTGGAGACCCAGTACTTC. The genes are TRBV2 and TRBJ2-5, with 8 bases that match TRBD2. The CDR3 runs 14 residues. Germline CDR1 is SNHLY and CDR2 is FYNNEI. J lost 5 bases, V lost 4 bases, and 6 bases had no gene match.

This clonotype was counted a few times. The gene calls are TRBV20-1 and TRBJ2-4; D gene unclear. The CDR3 is 10 amino acids. V was cut by 5 bases and J by 11 bases, with 10 bases left in between. Germline CDR1 is DFQATT and CDR2 is SNEGSKA (reference sequence). Here the CDR3 DNA reads TGCAGTGCTGGGGTCGGGTTTCAGTACTTC. Amino acid sequence: CSAGVGFQYF.

This clonotype was counted between two and nine times. This sequence joins TRBV3-1 and TRBJ1-4, with a possible D match to TRBD1 (6 bases). CDR1 LGHDT and CDR2 YNNKEL come from the germline V gene (reference sequence). Trimming took off 2 bases at V and 7 bases at J, with 14 bases between the two ends. The CDR3 sequence is 15 residues long. The CDR3 is CASSQRGGLAEKLFF. The CDR3 DNA follows: TGTGCCAGCAGCCAAAGGGGGGGTCTTGCTGAAAAACTGTTTTTT.

This chain joins TRBV28 and TRBJ1-5; D is unclear. V was pared by 8 bases and J by 4 bases, with 9 bases between. The germline gives CDR1 MDHEN, CDR2 SYDVKM. There are 12 residues in the CDR3. This CDR3 is CASRLVNQPQHF. CDR3 DNA: TGTGCCAGCCGCCTAGTAAATCAGCCCCAGCATTTT.

In this sample, this clonotype turned up once. An end of the junction differs from the germline gene, which may be a read error. The rearrangement uses TRBV6-4 and TRBJ2-3; 9 nucleotides line up with TRBD2. CDR1 MRHNA and CDR2 SNTAGT come from the germline V gene. CDR3 length equals 16 residues. The CDR3 here is CASRHSGSSYTDTQCF. As DNA, the CDR3 is TGTGCCAGCAGGCATAGCGGGAGTTCGTACACAGATACGCAGTGTTTT.

This chain joins TRBV5-1 and TRBJ2-1, with TRBD2 matching over 8 bases. Germline CDR1 and CDR2: SGHRS and YFSETQ. This CDR3 spans 16 amino acids. V dropped 0 bases and J dropped 8; count of bases not matched to a gene: 10. DNA for the CDR3: TGCGCCAGCAGCTTGGATAGCGGGATCTATTGGGATGAGCAGTTCTTC. It specifies CASSLDSGIYWDEQFF.

The chain recombines TRBV11-2 with TRBJ2-1, with 9 bases lining up with TRBD1. This CDR3 is built from 15 residues. From germline, CDR1 is SGHAT and CDR2 FQNNGV. Trimming removed 4 bases from V and 6 bases from J; junction bases left unmatched: 7. The CDR3 is CASSYRGLFSNEQFF. In nucleotides, the CDR3 is TGTGCCAGCAGCTACAGGGGGCTTTTTTCCAATGAGCAGTTCTTC.

This clonotype turned up a few times. The chain combines TRBV20-1 with TRBJ2-1; the D is unclear. This CDR3 has 13 residues. Germline V gives CDR1 DFQATT, CDR2 SNEGSKA (reference sequence). This CDR3 is CAIVRSSYNEQFF. DNA of the CDR3: TGCGCTATAGTCCGTTCCTCCTACAATGAGCAGTTCTTC.

This clonotype appeared a few times. The rearrangement uses TRBV5-5 and TRBJ2-1; perhaps TRBD1 as D (5 bases). CDR3 size: 14 residues. CDR1 is SGHKS and CDR2 is YYEKEE in the germline V gene (reference sequence). Deletions cut 4 bases from V and 6 bases from J, with 14 bases between. CDR3 DNA sequence: TGTGCCAGCAGCCAGGGTCTATCCCTCAATGAGCAGTTCTTC. This codes for CASSQGLSLNEQFF. The complete variable domain, with remaining parts taken from reference TRBV5-5 and TRBJ2-1, reads DAGVTQSPTHLIKTRGQQVTLRCSPISGHKSVSWYQQVLGQGPQFIFQYYEKEERGRGNFPDRFSARQFPNYSSELNVNALLLGDSALYLCASSQGLSLNEQFFGPGTRLTVL.

This clonotype was detected only a few times. The chain uses TRBV5-1 and TRBJ1-4, with D uncertain. Germline CDR1 reads SGHRS; CDR2 reads YFSETQ. Trimming left V 0 bases short and J 5 bases short, with 8 bases between. The CDR3 is 14 amino acids. CDR3 in DNA: TGCGCCAGCAGCTTGGAGAACGGAAATGAAAAACTGTTTTTT. Its protein product is CASSLENGNEKLFF.

The chain couples TRBV20-1 to TRBJ2-4; TRBD2 aligns across 8 bases. The CDR3 extends over 15 amino acids. The J segment lost 0 bases and the V segment lost 6 bases, leaving 7 bases of the junction unmatched. Germline loops: CDR1 DFQATT, CDR2 SNEGSKA (reference sequence). CDR3 nucleotides: TGCAGTGCAGATCTAGCGGGCCTAGCCAAAAACATTCAGTACTTC. Translated, it gives CSADLAGLAKNIQYF.

V is TRBV28 and J is TRBJ1-1; no firm D call. CDR3 size: 14 residues. V lost 4 bases to trimming and J lost 2 bases, with 11 bases between them. The germline V gene has CDR1 MDHEN and CDR2 SYDVKM. CDR3 residues: CASSSTEANTEAFF. The DNA of the CDR3 is TGTGCCAGCAGTTCCACAGAGGCTAACACTGAAGCTTTCTTT.